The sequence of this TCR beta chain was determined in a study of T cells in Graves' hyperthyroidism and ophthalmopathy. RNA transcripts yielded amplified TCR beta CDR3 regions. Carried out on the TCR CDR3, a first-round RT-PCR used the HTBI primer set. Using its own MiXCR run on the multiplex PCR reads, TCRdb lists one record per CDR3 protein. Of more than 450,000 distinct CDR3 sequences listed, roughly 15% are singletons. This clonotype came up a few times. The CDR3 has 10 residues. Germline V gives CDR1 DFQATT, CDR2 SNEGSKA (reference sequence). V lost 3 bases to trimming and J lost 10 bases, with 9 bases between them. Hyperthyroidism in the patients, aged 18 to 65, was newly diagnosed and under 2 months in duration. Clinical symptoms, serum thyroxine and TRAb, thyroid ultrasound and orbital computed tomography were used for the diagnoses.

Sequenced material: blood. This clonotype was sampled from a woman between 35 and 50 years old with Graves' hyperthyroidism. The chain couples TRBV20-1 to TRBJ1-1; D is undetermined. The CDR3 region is CSASQYGAFF. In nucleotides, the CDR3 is TGCAGTGCTAGCCAGTACGGAGCTTTCTTT.